This paragraph reports one T cell receptor (beta chain). Its antigen is not known. The data originate from a study of T-cell memory formation after mild COVID-19. About the research overall: TCR clustering was largely donor specific. Overall study findings and caveats: Clones that contracted from day 15 to 85 were balanced CD4/CD8, while later expanders leaned CD4+. Clones that contracted clustered mainly in CM and EM if CD4+ and in EMRA if CD8+.

TCRdb fed the 5' RACE reads into MiXCR, producing one record per CDR3 protein. This sample has roughly 620,000 distinct CDR3 sequences, with about 20% found just once. Germline lookup yields CDR1 MGHRA and CDR2 YSYEKL. J lost 2 bases, V lost 1 base, and 4 bases had no gene match. The CDR3 loop spans 15 amino acids. V gene TRBV4-1 combines with J gene TRBJ2-7, with 8 positions matching TRBD1. The sequenced sample was PBMCs or a T cell subset sorted from them (not recorded which). This receptor was obtained from an adult woman who had mild COVID-19 (a few samples of this study predate the infection). Cell type and time point are not known. This CDR3 is CASSQAATGAYEQYF. The CDR3 DNA is TGCGCCAGCAGCCAAGCCGCGACAGGGGCCTACGAGCAGTACTTC.